A selection of T cell receptor beta chains follows, all from one sample in a study of T cell responses to AZD1222 COVID-19 vaccine. Some clones are missing from TCRdb's copy, which holds only in-frame ones; the method was immunoSEQ multiplex PCR. The sample consists of around 120,000 clones, less than 90% of them appearing once. The specimen comprised peripheral blood, sampled on day 0 of AZD1222 vaccination. These receptors originate from an adult in good health. Each CDR3 is given with its conserved first and last residue. Each record gives: V gene, CDR3 protein.

>TRBV7-5
CARSQSRGSSTDTQYF
>TRBV30
CAWTGQGLNQPQHF
>TRBV29-1
CSVSGTGGNEKLFF
>TRBV5-6
CASSLGDRGIKFF
>TRBV4-2
CASSQDPGMNTEAFF
>TRBV11-2
CASNLGGGRNEQFF
>TRBV27
CASSLIRSYNEQFF
>TRBV7-2
CASSESGTRSYEQYF
>TRBV5-1
CASSARDRTYEQYF
>TRBV4-2
CASSQDTREFSRFF
>TRBV6-4
CASRDGLAPMNTGELFF
>TRBV13
CASSFKTPIFGNHEQFF
>TRBV3-1/TRBV3-2
CASSLGTGNQPQHF
>TRBV6-4
CASSDEGLAGGNEQFF
>TRBV3-1/TRBV3-2
CASRSAPLEQYF
>TRBV29-1
CSVPSGRGGTDTQYF
>TRBV4-1
CASSQPGRRGGNEQFF
>TRBV6-5
CASSYRAWRNSYEQYF
>TRBV29-1
CSVATGTGAFEQYF
>TRBV28
CASSLTGVLETQYF
>TRBV24-1
CATSLAGGPDTQYF
>TRBV6-5
CASSRATGNNYGYTF
>TRBV11-2
CASSLWGHEQFF
>TRBV21-1
CASSARGQLNTEAFF
>TRBV11-3
CASTDLGDTQYF
>TRBV6-5
CASSYGLGGEQYF
>TRBV19
CASTTTLLAGGGLSYNEQFF
>TRBV7-8
CASSPTDYEQYF
>TRBV28
CASSLQGTGYGYTF
>TRBV27
CASRSSPRGDRGRGTQYF
>TRBV7-2
CASSLSSLRDSGNTIYF
>TRBV4-1
CASSQGSGKGNQPQHF
>TRBV7-2
CASSARLARQTQYF